This section outlines one T cell receptor beta chain sequence together with its context. Its antigen remains unidentified. This record comes from a study of vaccination effects on CD4 cells after COVID-19. On the study more broadly: The study obtained samples from a couple of convalescent patients 16 days and one week before vaccination.

ViraFEST assay sequencing came after antigen-specific CD4+ T cells were expanded with viral peptide pools. CD4+ T cell isolation took place after 10 days of culture. The person's infection with SARS-CoV-2, confirmed by PCR, took place between March and December 2020. Each culture well received a few million PBMC. These cells were then cultured in IMDM with about 10 IU/ml IL-2 and roughly 10 ug/ml peptides. On both days 3 and 7, half of the culture medium was replaced with IL-2 medium. Study-level points and caveats: Late post-vaccination, clones induced by infection and those induced by vaccine underwent marked clonal contraction.

Some clones are missing from TCRdb's copy, which holds only in-frame ones; the method was immunoSEQ multiplex PCR. In the table there are about 45,000 clones, around 79% of which are singletons. Trimming removed 4 bases from V and 6 bases from J; junction bases left unmatched: 12. The CDR3 is 17 amino acids. CDR1 is LNHDA, CDR2 SQIVND, per germline (reference sequence). This specimen consisted of CD4+ T cells from PBMCs cultured with a peptide pool, obtained before COVID-19 vaccination. This receptor was taken from a human donor who had a prior SARS-CoV-2 infection. This chain connects TRBV19 to TRBJ2-7; 13 bases line up with TRBD2. The CDR3 nucleotides are TGTGCCAGTAGTAGACACGATGGGACTAGCGGGATTCGCGAGCAGTACTTC. The encoded protein is CASSRHDGTSGIREQYF.